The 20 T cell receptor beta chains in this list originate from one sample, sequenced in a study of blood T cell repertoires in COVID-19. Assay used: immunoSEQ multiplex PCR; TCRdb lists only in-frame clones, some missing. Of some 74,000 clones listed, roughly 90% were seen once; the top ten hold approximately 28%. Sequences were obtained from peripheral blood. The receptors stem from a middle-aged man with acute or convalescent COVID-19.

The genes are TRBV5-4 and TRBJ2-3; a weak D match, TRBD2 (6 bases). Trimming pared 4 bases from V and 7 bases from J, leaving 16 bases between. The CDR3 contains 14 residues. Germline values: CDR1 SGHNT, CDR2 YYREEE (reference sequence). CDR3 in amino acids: CASSRRGNENTQYF. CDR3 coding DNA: TGTGCCAGCAGCCGGCGGGGTAACGAGAATACGCAGTATTTT. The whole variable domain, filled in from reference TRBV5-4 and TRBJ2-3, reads ETGVTQSPTHLIKTRGQQVTLRCSSQSGHNTVSWYQQALGQGPQFIFQYYREEENGRGNFPPRFSGLQFPNYSSELNVNALELDDSALYLCASSRRGNENTQYFGPGTRLTVL.

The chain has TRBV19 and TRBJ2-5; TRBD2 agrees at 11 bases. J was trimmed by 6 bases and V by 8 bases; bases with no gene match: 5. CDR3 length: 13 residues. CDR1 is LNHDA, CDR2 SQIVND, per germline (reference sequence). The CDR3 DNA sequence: TGTGCCAGTCGGCTAGCGGGGGGCCAGACCCAGTACTTC. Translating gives CASRLAGGQTQYF.

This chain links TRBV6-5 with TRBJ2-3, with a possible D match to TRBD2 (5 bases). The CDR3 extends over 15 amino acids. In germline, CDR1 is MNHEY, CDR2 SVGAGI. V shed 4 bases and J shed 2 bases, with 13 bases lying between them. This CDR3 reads CASSSATGITDTQYF. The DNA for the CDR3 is TGTGCCAGCAGTTCCGCTACCGGGATCACAGATACGCAGTATTTT.

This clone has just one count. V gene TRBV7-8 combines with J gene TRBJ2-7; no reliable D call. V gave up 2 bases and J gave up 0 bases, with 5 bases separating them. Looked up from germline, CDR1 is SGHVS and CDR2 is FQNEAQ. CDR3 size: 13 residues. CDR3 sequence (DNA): TGTGCCAGCAGCTTATCGTACTCCTACGAGCAGTACTTC. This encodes CASSLSYSYEQYF.

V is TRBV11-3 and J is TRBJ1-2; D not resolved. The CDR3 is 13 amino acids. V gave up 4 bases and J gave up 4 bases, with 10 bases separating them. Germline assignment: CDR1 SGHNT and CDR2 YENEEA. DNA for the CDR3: TGTGCCAGCAGCTCGGAGGGCGGCTATGGCTACACCTTC. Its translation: CASSSEGGYGYTF.

The CDR3 sequence is CASSLLTGGYEQYF. The DNA for the CDR3 is TGTGCCAGCAGCCTCTTGACAGGTGGCTACGAGCAGTACTTC. The gene calls are TRBV11-2 and TRBJ2-7, with a weak D call TRBD1 (6 bases). This CDR3 contains 14 residues. Trimming took 5 bases from V and 3 from J, leaving 14 bases between them. The germline V gene has CDR1 SGHAT and CDR2 FQNNGV.

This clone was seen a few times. This CDR3 reads CASSAGQANPYEQYF. The DNA for the CDR3 is TGCGCCAGCAGCGCCGGACAGGCTAATCCCTACGAGCAGTACTTC. The chain uses TRBV5-1 and TRBJ2-7; TRBD1 agrees at 7 bases. The CDR3 runs to 15 residues. Germline V gene sequence: CDR1 SGHRS, CDR2 YFSETQ. V was clipped by 4 bases and J by 2 bases; unmatched bases: 9.

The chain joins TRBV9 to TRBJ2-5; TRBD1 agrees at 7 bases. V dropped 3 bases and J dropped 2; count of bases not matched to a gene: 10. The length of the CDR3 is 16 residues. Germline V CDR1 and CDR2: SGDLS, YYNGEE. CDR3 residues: CASSAFDRAYQETQYF. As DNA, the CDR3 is TGTGCCAGCAGCGCGTTCGACAGGGCCTATCAAGAGACCCAGTACTTC.

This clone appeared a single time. The DNA for the CDR3 is TGTGCCAGCAGTGACCCGGGACAGGGTTTAGAGACCCAGTACTTC. Protein: CASSDPGQGLETQYF. The rearrangement joins TRBV25-1 to TRBJ2-5; TRBD1 aligns across 9 bases. Germline V gene lookup returns CDR1 MGHDK and CDR2 SYGVNS. V lost 3 bases to trimming and J lost 4 bases; unmatched junction nucleotides: 6. The CDR3 totals 15 residues.

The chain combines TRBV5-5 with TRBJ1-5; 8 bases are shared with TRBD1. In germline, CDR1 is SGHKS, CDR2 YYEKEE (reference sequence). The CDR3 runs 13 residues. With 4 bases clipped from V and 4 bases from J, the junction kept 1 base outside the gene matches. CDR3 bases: TGTGCCAGCAGCCGGACAGGGAATCAGCCCCAGCATTTT. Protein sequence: CASSRTGNQPQHF. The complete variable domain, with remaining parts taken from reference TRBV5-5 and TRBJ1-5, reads DAGVTQSPTHLIKTRGQQVTLRCSPISGHKSVSWYQQVLGQGPQFIFQYYEKEERGRGNFPDRFSARQFPNYSSELNVNALLLGDSALYLCASSRTGNQPQHFGDGTRLSIL.

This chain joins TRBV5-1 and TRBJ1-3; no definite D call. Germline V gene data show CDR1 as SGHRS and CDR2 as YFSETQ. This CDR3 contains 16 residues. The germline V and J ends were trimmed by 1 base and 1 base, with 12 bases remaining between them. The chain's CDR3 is CASSLTVGLSGNTIYF. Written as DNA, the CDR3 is TGCGCCAGCAGCTTGACAGTAGGTTTATCTGGAAACACCATATATTTT.

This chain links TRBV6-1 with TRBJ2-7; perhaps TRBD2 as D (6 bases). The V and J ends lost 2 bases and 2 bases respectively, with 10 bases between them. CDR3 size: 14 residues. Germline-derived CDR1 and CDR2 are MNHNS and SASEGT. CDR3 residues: CASSELGGAYEQYF. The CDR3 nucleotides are TGTGCCAGCAGTGAACTCGGGGGAGCCTACGAGCAGTACTTC.

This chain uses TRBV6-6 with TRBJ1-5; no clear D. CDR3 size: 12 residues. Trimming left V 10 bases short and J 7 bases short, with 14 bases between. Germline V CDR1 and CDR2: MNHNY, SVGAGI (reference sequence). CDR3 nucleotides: TGTGCCACCAGGACGAACAGCCAGCCCCAGCATTTT. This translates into CATRTNSQPQHF.

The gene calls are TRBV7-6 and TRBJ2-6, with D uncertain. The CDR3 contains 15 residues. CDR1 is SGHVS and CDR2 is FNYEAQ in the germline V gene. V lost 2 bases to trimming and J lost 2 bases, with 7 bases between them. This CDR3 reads CASSLQFPGANVLTF. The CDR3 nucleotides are TGTGCCAGCAGCTTACAATTCCCTGGGGCCAACGTCCTGACTTTC.

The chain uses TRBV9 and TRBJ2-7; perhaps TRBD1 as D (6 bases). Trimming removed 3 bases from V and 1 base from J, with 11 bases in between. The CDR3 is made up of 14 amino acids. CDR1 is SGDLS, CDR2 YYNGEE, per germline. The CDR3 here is CASSAGTPSYEQYF. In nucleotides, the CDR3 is TGTGCCAGCAGCGCCGGGACACCTTCCTACGAGCAGTACTTC. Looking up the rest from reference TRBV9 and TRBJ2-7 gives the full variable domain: DSGVTQTPKHLITATGQRVTLRCSPRSGDLSVYWYQQSLDQGLQFLIQYYNGEERAKGNILERFSAQQFPDLHSELNLSSLELGDSALYFCASSAGTPSYEQYFGPGTRLTVT.

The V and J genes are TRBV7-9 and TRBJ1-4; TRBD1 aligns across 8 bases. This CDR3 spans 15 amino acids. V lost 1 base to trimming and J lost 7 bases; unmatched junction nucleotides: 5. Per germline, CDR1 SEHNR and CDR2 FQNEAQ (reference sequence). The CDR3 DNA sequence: TGTGCCAGCAGCTTAGAAAGGACAGGGCCTGAAAAACTGTTTTTT. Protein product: CASSLERTGPEKLFF.

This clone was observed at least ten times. The CDR3 sequence is CASSQDRAGGGLYGYTF. The CDR3 region has the DNA TGTGCCAGCAGCCAAGATCGGGCGGGGGGCGGACTCTATGGCTACACCTTC. This chain connects TRBV4-2 to TRBJ1-2, with D maybe TRBD1 (6 bases). CDR3 length: 17 residues. The V gene's germline CDR1 is LGHNA and CDR2 YNFKEQ. V was cut by 0 bases and J by 4 bases, with 18 bases left in between.

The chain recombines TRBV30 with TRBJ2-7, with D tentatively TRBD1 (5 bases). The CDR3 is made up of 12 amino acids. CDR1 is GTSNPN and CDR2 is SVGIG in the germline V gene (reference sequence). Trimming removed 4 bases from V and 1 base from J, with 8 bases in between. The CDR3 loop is CAWTGHSYEQYF. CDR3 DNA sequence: TGTGCCTGGACTGGACATTCCTACGAGCAGTACTTC.

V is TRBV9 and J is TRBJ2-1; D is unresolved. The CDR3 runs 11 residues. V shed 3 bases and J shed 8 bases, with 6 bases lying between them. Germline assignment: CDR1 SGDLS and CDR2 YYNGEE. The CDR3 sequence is CASSGTYEQFF. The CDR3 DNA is TGTGCCAGCAGCGGAACTTATGAGCAGTTCTTC.

The CDR3 region has the DNA TGTGCCAGCAGCTTCCGCTGGACAAACCCAACTAATGAAAAACTGTTTTTT. Protein product: CASSFRWTNPTNEKLFF. This chain joins TRBV5-8 and TRBJ1-4, with a weak D call TRBD1 (5 bases). The CDR3 consists of 17 residues. Trimming removed 2 bases from V and 0 bases from J, with 14 bases in between. The germline gives CDR1 SGHTS, CDR2 YDEGEE.